This entry lists 27 T cell receptor beta chains sequenced from one sample in a study of blood T cells in healthy people across ages (dated by TCRdb to 2013 to 2016). Library preparation used 5' RACE. The run used an Illumina HiSeq 2500. A second PCR of roughly 6 to 11 cycles was performed with a sample-barcoded 5' primer and a J-beta primer mix. The raw public reads went through TCRdb reprocessing: fastp at Q25, MiXCR clone calling, in-frame beta chains kept. Identical CDR3 protein sequences are pooled into one entry, listed with their most common genes and DNA. The sample table records roughly 1,500,000 distinct CDR3 sequences; about 31% of these occur just once. The ten largest account for 11% of the sample. Sequenced material: blood. Every receptor here comes from a woman aged 25-40 years in good health.

Many counts were recorded for this clonotype. This chain uses TRBV12-3 or TRBV12-4 with TRBJ1-2; TRBD1 matches 7 bases. This CDR3 contains 15 residues. The J segment lost 3 bases and the V segment lost 5 bases, leaving 9 bases of the junction unmatched. CDR3 protein: CASSLRQGGDYGYTF. CDR3 sequence (DNA): TGTGCCAGCAGTCTCCGACAGGGAGGGGACTATGGCTACACCTTC.

This chain uses TRBV5-6 with TRBJ1-2; D is uncertain. V was clipped by 0 bases and J by 2 bases, with 11 bases between them. The CDR3 has 15 residues. Looked up from germline, CDR1 is SGHDT and CDR2 is YYEEEE. The CDR3, as DNA: TGTGCCAGCAGCTTGGTAACCAACTCGAACTATGGCTACACCTTC. The encoded protein is CASSLVTNSNYGYTF.

This clonotype was seen a few times. The chain employs TRBV7-9 and TRBJ2-3; D is uncertain. The CDR3 is 14 amino acids. V shed 6 bases and J shed 5 bases, with 15 bases lying between them. Germline-derived CDR1 and CDR2 are SEHNR and FQNEAQ (reference sequence). For the CDR3, the DNA is TGTGCCAGCAGGGACGGCAATGAAGAAGATACGCAGTATTTT. Translated: CASRDGNEEDTQYF.

The DNA for the CDR3 is TGTGCCAGCAGCCCCAGCGGGGCCTCCTTACTCGAGCAGTACTTC. Translating it yields CASSPSGASLLEQYF. This chain connects TRBV4-2 to TRBJ2-5, with 7 bases that match TRBD2. The J call is uncertain, as TRBJ2-7 better fits the DNA end. The CDR3 runs 15 residues. Germline CDR1 LGHNA, CDR2 YNFKEQ.

In this sample, this clonotype turned up many times. The chain carries TRBV20-1 and TRBJ2-4; 9 nucleotides match TRBD1. Germline values: CDR1 DFQATT, CDR2 SNEGSKA (reference sequence). V was pared by 6 bases and J by 1 base, with 7 bases of the junction left unmatched. The CDR3 loop spans 15 amino acids. Here the CDR3 reads CSAEIGQGAKNIQYF. As DNA, the CDR3 is TGCAGTGCCGAGATAGGACAGGGGGCCAAAAACATTCAGTACTTC.

As to this clonotype: A read error is possible here, since a much larger clone lies one base away. The V call is TRBV12-3 or TRBV12-4, the J call TRBJ2-3; D is uncertain. The CDR3 has 15 residues. The V gene lost 5 bases and the J gene lost 0 bases, with 12 bases spanning the gap. DNA of the CDR3: TGTGCCAGCAGTGAGAGGAAAACTAGCACAGATACGCAGTATTTT. This codes for CASSERKTSTDTQYF.

This sequence joins TRBV20-1 and TRBJ2-5; 7 positions match TRBD1. Unmatched junction bases numbered 6, after V lost 6 bases and J lost 2 bases. From germline, CDR1 is DFQATT and CDR2 SNEGSKA (reference sequence). The CDR3 length is 13 residues. The CDR3 loop reads CSATGDRQETQYF. The CDR3 region has the DNA TGCAGTGCAACAGGGGATCGGCAAGAGACCCAGTACTTC.

DNA for the CDR3: TGTGCCAGCACCGGGAGTGGGGAATCCTACGAGCAGTACTTC. The encoded protein is CASTGSGESYEQYF. The chain combines TRBV28 with TRBJ2-7; D perhaps matches TRBD2 (6 bases). Germline V gene data show CDR1 as MDHEN and CDR2 as SYDVKM. V was cut by 7 bases and J by 1 base, with 14 bases left in between. The CDR3 consists of 14 residues.

The chain joins TRBV24-1 to TRBJ2-1; a possible D gene is TRBD2 (5 bases). Per the germline V gene, CDR1 is KGHDR and CDR2 is SFDVKD. The CDR3 contains 16 residues. Trimming removed 9 bases at V and 6 bases at J, with 23 bases between. The CDR3 sequence is CATSLGGPPLPNEQFF. For the CDR3, the DNA is TGTGCCACCTCCCTCGGAGGCCCGCCCTTGCCCAATGAGCAGTTCTTC.

Points on this clonotype: Its ends do not fully match the called genes, so a read error is possible. The rearrangement joins TRBV27 to TRBJ1-1; TRBD1 matches at 7 bases. This CDR3 has 16 residues. The germline V gene encodes CDR1 MNHEY and CDR2 SMNVEV (reference sequence). The CDR3 region has the DNA TGTGCCAGCGGTTTCCCACAGGGGAACTTGGACACTGAAGCTTTCTTT. It translates to CASGFPQGNLDTEAFF.

This clonotype was seen more than once but under ten times. A read error may produce the germline difference seen at one junction end. The chain recombines TRBV29-1 with TRBJ2-5; D gene uncertain. This CDR3 is 12 amino acids long. The germline CDR1 and CDR2 sequences are SQVTM and ANQGSEA. CDR3 sequence reads: CSVDLGQEAQYF. CDR3 nucleotide sequence: TGCAGCGTTGATCTGGGTCAAGAGGCCCAGTACTTC.

This clonotype occurred a few times. J is TRBJ2-1 and V is TRBV20-1; 13 bases map to TRBD2. With 0 bases clipped from V and 9 bases from J, the junction kept 8 bases outside the gene matches. The CDR3 totals 16 residues. Germline V gene sequence: CDR1 DFQATT, CDR2 SNEGSKA (reference sequence). CDR3 protein: CSARDRTSGSLVEQFF. In DNA form, the CDR3 reads TGCAGTGCTAGAGACCGGACTAGCGGGAGTTTAGTTGAGCAGTTCTTC.

This clonotype came up many times. Sequence at one end of the junction differs from germline and may be a read error. The chain is built from TRBV5-1 and TRBJ2-5; unclear D gene. CDR3 length: 14 amino acids. Germline V gene data show CDR1 as SGHRS and CDR2 as YFSETQ. DNA for the CDR3: TGTGCCAGCAGCCCTCCGGGTCCCCAAGAGACCCAGTACTTC. Residues: CASSPPGPQETQYF.

The table lists this clonotype with a few counts. The chain joins TRBV7-9 to TRBJ2-7; 9 bases match TRBD1. Looked up from germline, CDR1 is SEHNR and CDR2 is FQNEAQ (reference sequence). V lost 2 bases to trimming and J lost 6 bases; unmatched junction nucleotides: 14. The CDR3 is made up of 17 amino acids. Written as DNA, the CDR3 is TGTGCCAGCAGCTTATTGAGGCCCCGGGACAGGGTCTCCGAGCAGTACTTC. Its translation is CASSLLRPRDRVSEQYF. Using reference TRBV7-9 and TRBJ2-7 for the parts outside the CDR3, the full variable domain is DTGVSQNPRHKITKRGQNVTFRCDPISEHNRLYWYRQTLGQGPEFLTYFQNEAQLEKSRLLSDRFSAERPKGSFSTLEIQRTEQGDSAMYLCASSLLRPRDRVSEQYFGPGTRLTVT.

The chain carries TRBV20-1 and TRBJ2-7, with D perhaps assigned TRBD1 or TRBD2 (5 bases each). The CDR3 sequence is 12 residues long. Germline CDR1 reads DFQATT; CDR2 reads SNEGSKA (reference sequence). V lost 5 bases and J lost 4, with 12 bases in between. CDR3 in DNA: TGCAGTGCTCGAACTAGACAGTACGAGCAGTACTTC. Amino acids: CSARTRQYEQYF.

This chain connects TRBV5-6 to TRBJ2-1, with TRBD2 matching over 9 bases. Germline CDR1 SGHDT, CDR2 YYEEEE. The V and J ends lost 2 bases and 10 bases, in that order; junction bases with no gene match: 4. The CDR3 consists of 13 residues. The CDR3 nucleotides read TGTGCCAGCAGCTTCGGGACTAGCAGCGAGCAGTTCTTC. This sequence encodes CASSFGTSSEQFF.

The chain combines TRBV15 with TRBJ2-5, with 9 bases matching TRBD2. The ends lost 8 bases at V and 2 bases at J; junction bases unmatched: 9. The germline CDR1 and CDR2 sequences are LNHNV and YYDKDF (reference sequence). This CDR3 contains 15 residues. DNA of the CDR3: TGTGCCACCGGGACTAGCCCGAAATCTCAAGAGACCCAGTACTTC. Translation: CATGTSPKSQETQYF.

This chain connects TRBV30 to TRBJ2-1; D is unresolved. CDR3 length: 11 residues. Germline V gene sequence: CDR1 GTSNPN, CDR2 SVGIG (reference sequence). Trimming took off 5 bases at V and 10 bases at J, with 12 bases between the two ends. The CDR3 sequence is CAWRPVGEQFF. The CDR3, as DNA: TGTGCCTGGCGGCCTGTGGGGGAGCAGTTCTTC.

The chain joins TRBV27 to TRBJ1-2; TRBD1 aligns across 8 bases. Germline trimming cut 5 bases from V and 4 bases from J; bases unmatched to any gene: 12. This CDR3 is built from 16 residues. Germline CDR1 MNHEY, CDR2 SMNVEV (reference sequence). CDR3 sequence: CASSASAGQVVYGYTF. The CDR3 region has the DNA TGTGCCAGCAGTGCCAGTGCGGGACAGGTGGTCTATGGCTACACCTTC.

This clonotype was detected ten times or more. J is TRBJ2-1 and V is TRBV29-1, with unresolved D. V lost 3 bases, J lost 6 bases, and 9 bases lay in between. Germline-derived CDR1 and CDR2 are SQVTM and ANQGSEA. CDR3 length equals 12 residues. The CDR3 nucleotides are TGCAGCGTTGATTGGTACGGCAATGAGCAGTTCTTC. Its translation is CSVDWYGNEQFF.

This clonotype occurred a few times. The chain links TRBV5-1 to TRBJ2-7; unclear D gene. The CDR3 sequence is 13 residues long. Trimming took 7 bases from V and 0 from J, leaving 11 bases between them. Germline V gene sequence: CDR1 SGHRS, CDR2 YFSETQ. This CDR3 reads CASALHPSYEQYF. The CDR3 nucleotides read TGCGCCAGCGCTTTACATCCCTCCTACGAGCAGTACTTC.

The sample holds many counts of this clonotype. Here the CDR3 DNA reads TGTGCCAGCACCAAAGGAGGGGGGCCCCAAGAGACCCAGTACTTC. Its translation is CASTKGGGPQETQYF. The rearrangement uses TRBV7-2 and TRBJ2-5; possibly TRBD1 or TRBD2 for D (6 bases each). Between the trimmed V and J ends, which lost 7 bases and 1 base, there was a span of 16 bases. The germline V gene has CDR1 SGHTA and CDR2 FQGNSA. CDR3 size: 15 residues.

The gene calls are TRBV5-1 and TRBJ2-3; tentatively, D is TRBD1 (7 bases). V was trimmed by 2 bases and J by 0 bases, leaving 22 bases between them. Germline V gene sequence: CDR1 SGHRS, CDR2 YFSETQ. The CDR3 consists of 19 residues. CDR3 loop: CASSFEGGQEGPSTDTQYF. The CDR3 nucleotides read TGCGCCAGCAGCTTTGAGGGCGGACAGGAGGGTCCTAGCACAGATACGCAGTATTTT.

This sequence joins TRBV20-1 and TRBJ2-1; TRBD2 matches 7 bases. Germline CDR1 reads DFQATT; CDR2 reads SNEGSKA (reference sequence). The V gene end was trimmed by 6 bases and the J gene end by 9 bases; junction bases not matched to a gene: 14. The CDR3 runs 14 residues. The CDR3 DNA reads TGCAGTGCCACGGGGGAGGGGAAATACCGTGAGCAGTTCTTC. Translated, it gives CSATGEGKYREQFF.

This rearrangement joins TRBV5-1 to TRBJ1-6; D remains ambiguous. Trimming cost V 2 bases and J 0 bases, with 12 bases left between them. The CDR3 runs to 17 residues. Looked up from germline, CDR1 is SGHRS and CDR2 is YFSETQ. The CDR3 reads CASSLTSSSSYNSPLHF. In DNA form, the CDR3 reads TGCGCCAGCAGCTTAACAAGCTCGAGCTCCTATAATTCACCCCTCCACTTT.

This sequence joins TRBV13 and TRBJ2-7; unclear D gene. Germline V gene data show CDR1 as PRHDT and CDR2 as FYEKMQ (reference sequence). V lost 6 bases and J 7 bases, leaving 19 bases between the germline ends. The CDR3 loop spans 14 amino acids. The CDR3 reads CASRLTTGHWEQYF. The CDR3 DNA is TGTGCCAGCAGACTGACCACGGGTCATTGGGAGCAGTACTTC.

DNA of the CDR3: TGTGCCAGCAGCCCGCAACTAGCGGTCTCCTACAATGAGCAGTACTTC. Residues: CASSPQLAVSYNEQYF. The genes are TRBV3-1 and TRBJ2-1; TRBD2 agrees at 8 bases. The J call may be in error: the DNA end matches TRBJ2-7 better. Germline CDR1 reads LGHDT; CDR2 reads YNNKEL (reference sequence). There are 16 residues in the CDR3.